This T cell receptor (beta chain) was obtained from a study of blood T cell repertoires in COVID-19. Overall study context: Sources were T cells, B-cell-depleted T cells, or PBMCs; the material itself was cDNA or gDNA.

This clone was picked up a small number of times. In the authors' workflow: Nucleated cell number was recorded as an estimate derived from reference gene primer amplification. Method: immunoSEQ multiplex PCR; TCRdb's copy keeps in-frame clones and lacks some. The DNA gave D and trimming, while V, J and clone size come from that table. Here the sample spans more than 140,000 clones, about 86% being singletons. Deletions cut 4 bases from V and 6 bases from J, with 18 bases between. Looked up from germline, CDR1 is SGHNT and CDR2 is YYREEE (reference sequence). This CDR3 has 15 amino acids. The sample was peripheral blood. The source of this sequence is a woman aged 55-69 years with acute or convalescent COVID-19. The chain combines TRBV5-4 with TRBJ2-3; D uncertain. The CDR3, as DNA: TGTGCCAGCAGCCACCTACAGATAACCGAGGATACGCAGTATTTT. Translating it yields CASSHLQITEDTQYF.